This TCR beta chain was identified in a study of blood T cell repertoires in COVID-19. Study context: From the United States, Italy and Spain came samples of acute and convalescent COVID-19. The analysed material was cDNA or gDNA that came from T cells, B-cell-depleted T cells, or PBMCs.

This CDR3 region has 18 residues. After removal of 4 bases from V and 3 bases from J, the junction contained 17 bases not matched to a gene. As processed by the authors: Amplification from reference gene primers served as the basis for estimated nucleated cell counts. This table comes from immunoSEQ multiplex PCR, and its TCRdb copy is limited to in-frame clones, with some not included. V, J and clone size derive from that table, while D and trimming were established from the DNA sequence. The data hold 340,000 or so clones, with 65% to 90% observed a single time. This sequence was found in a woman aged 35 to 49 with acute COVID-19. Material for sequencing was PBMCs or T cells enriched from blood (not recorded which). This chain joins TRBV5-3 and TRBJ2-7; TRBD1 aligns across 9 bases. TRBV5-3 is sorted into the ORF group, with uncertain function. CDR3 in DNA: TGTGCCAGAAGCCCAAGACAGGGGGGTCCCCATATCGGCTACGAGCAGTACTTC. This gives the protein CARSPRQGGPHIGYEQYF.